The 29 T cell receptor beta chains given below trace back to one sample, sequenced in a study of Graves' ophthalmopathy and Graves' hyperthyroidism. Amplification from RNA transcripts yielded the TCR beta CDR3 regions. HTBI primers were used in a first-round RT-PCR, which preceded a second-round multiplex PCR. TCRdb reanalysed the multiplex PCR reads using MiXCR and keeps one entry per CDR3 protein. The table lists about 660,000 distinct CDR3 sequences, roughly 39% of them singletons. Material for sequencing was peripheral blood. The receptors stem from an adult man with Graves' ophthalmopathy.

The CDR3 nucleotides read TGTGCCAGCAGCTTGGGTACGGGACCGATCTACGAGCAGTACTTC. As protein: CASSLGTGPIYEQYF. This sequence joins TRBV5-8 and TRBJ2-7; the D call may be TRBD1 or TRBD2 (5 bases each). Trimming removed 0 bases at V and 3 bases at J, with 13 bases between. There are 15 residues in the CDR3. CDR1 is SGHTS, CDR2 YDEGEE, per germline.

The rearrangement links TRBV2 to TRBJ2-5; the D is unclear. CDR1 is SNHLY, CDR2 FYNNEI, per germline. V lost 3 bases to trimming and J lost 6 bases, with 8 bases between them. The CDR3 is 12 residues long. The CDR3 loop reads CASSDKGKTQYF. The CDR3 coding sequence is TGTGCCAGCAGTGACAAGGGCAAGACCCAGTACTTC.

Concerning this clonotype: The conserved final phenylalanine or tryptophan is absent from the CDR3, which likely points to a read error. The chain joins TRBV15 to TRBJ1-1; the D gene is possibly TRBD1 (5 bases). Germline CDR1 LNHNV, CDR2 YYDKDF (reference sequence). V was trimmed by 1 base and J by 3 bases, leaving 12 bases between them. CDR3 size: 15 residues. The CDR3 DNA follows: TGTGCCACCAGCAGAGTGCGCAGGGAGGACACTGAAGCTTTCCTT. It specifies CATSRVRREDTEAFL.

In its sample, this clonotype was seen once. The chain joins TRBV29-1 to TRBJ2-2; D gene uncertain. V dropped 8 bases and J dropped 0 bases, with 13 bases sitting between them. The germline V gene has CDR1 SQVTM and CDR2 ANQGSEA. The CDR3 loop spans 14 amino acids. The CDR3 coding sequence is TGCAGCAGTTTCCGTTTGGCGAACACCGGGGAGCTGTTTTTT. Its translation: CSSFRLANTGELFF.

A few counts support this clonotype. At one end the junction does not follow the germline gene, possibly because of a read error. The chain joins TRBV10-3 to TRBJ2-5; TRBD1 matches 12 bases. The length of the CDR3 is 16 residues. Germline values: CDR1 ENHRY, CDR2 SYGVKD. This CDR3 reads CASSSPGTGGRETQYF. The CDR3 DNA sequence: TGTGCCAGCAGTTCTCCCGGGACAGGGGGCAGAGAGACCCAGTACTTC.

Worth noting for this clonotype: One junction end does not reproduce the germline sequence, and a read error may be involved. The rearrangement uses TRBV6-5 and TRBJ2-7; no clear D gene. The CDR3 loop spans 14 amino acids. CDR1 is MNHEY and CDR2 is SVGAGI in the germline V gene. CDR3 amino acids: CASSYSLGQYEQYF. In DNA, the CDR3 is TGTGCCAGCAGCTACTCCTTGGGCCAATACGAGCAGTACTTC.

In regard to this clonotype: At one boundary the junction diverges from the germline segment, which might be a read error. The chain links TRBV4-3 to TRBJ1-6; D is unclear. Germline V gene lookup returns CDR1 LGHNA and CDR2 YSLEER. The CDR3 loop spans 16 amino acids. CDR3 in DNA: TGCACCAGCAGCCAAGTAGCACATACCATAAAGAAGGCCCTCCACTTT. It specifies CTSSQVAHTIKKALHF.

This clonotype occurred a few times. V gene TRBV5-5 combines with J gene TRBJ1-4; no reliable D call. V dropped 0 bases and J dropped 2 bases, with 8 bases sitting between them. Germline values: CDR1 SGHKS, CDR2 YYEKEE (reference sequence). This CDR3 has 15 amino acids. CDR3 coding DNA: TGTGCCAGCAGCTTGGTAACGGGGACTAATGAAAAACTGTTTTTT. Translation: CASSLVTGTNEKLFF.

This clonotype was seen a few times. V and J are TRBV3-1 and TRBJ2-7, with D possibly TRBD1 on 6 matching bases. Germline CDR1 and CDR2: LGHDT and YNNKEL (reference sequence). The CDR3 contains 14 residues. V was trimmed by 1 base and J by 3 bases, leaving 10 bases between them. The chain's CDR3 is CASSQGKQGYEQYF. CDR3 coding DNA: TGTGCCAGCAGCCAAGGGAAACAGGGCTACGAGCAGTACTTC.

This clonotype has a count of ten or more. This chain uses TRBV6-4 with TRBJ1-6, with D unresolved. V lost 2 bases and J lost 5, with 4 bases in between. CDR3 length equals 13 residues. Looked up from germline, CDR1 is MRHNA and CDR2 is SNTAGT. The DNA for the CDR3 is TGTGCCAGCAGTGACGGGAATAATTCACCCCTCCACTTT. This translates into CASSDGNNSPLHF.

This clonotype showed up many times. V is TRBV2 and J is TRBJ1-2, with TRBD1 as a possible D gene (6 bases). Germline CDR1 SNHLY, CDR2 FYNNEI. Trimming stripped 3 bases from V and 7 bases from J, with 15 bases between. The CDR3 length is 14 residues. The CDR3 DNA sequence: TGTGCCAGCAGTGATAATCCGGACAGAGTTGGCTACACCTTC. Amino acid sequence: CASSDNPDRVGYTF.

This chain uses TRBV10-3 with TRBJ1-1; 8 nucleotides align to TRBD1. Losses at the gene ends were 9 bases for V and 3 bases for J; bases not matched to a gene: 0. CDR3 length: 11 residues. Germline CDR1 ENHRY, CDR2 SYGVKD. In DNA, the CDR3 is TGTGCCATACAGGGGGACACTGAAGCTTTCTTT. Its translation is CAIQGDTEAFF.

J is TRBJ2-5 and V is TRBV5-1, with 9 nucleotides matching TRBD2. This CDR3 spans 13 amino acids. J lost 4 bases, V lost 7 bases, and 5 bases had no gene match. Germline lookup yields CDR1 SGHRS and CDR2 YFSETQ. The CDR3 sequence is CASGREGSETQYF. DNA of the CDR3: TGCGCCAGCGGGCGGGAGGGCTCAGAGACCCAGTACTTC.

This clonotype appeared many times. The V and J genes are TRBV7-2 and TRBJ1-2; possible D gene TRBD1, 6 bases. Looked up from germline, CDR1 is SGHTA and CDR2 is FQGNSA. The V and J ends lost 2 bases and 5 bases respectively, with 12 bases between them. This CDR3 has 14 amino acids. The CDR3 reads CASSLSGAQYGYTF. The CDR3 region has the DNA TGTGCCAGCAGCTTATCAGGGGCGCAATATGGCTACACCTTC.

The rearrangement uses TRBV6-5 and TRBJ2-7; no clear D. V dropped 1 base and J dropped 2 bases, with 9 bases sitting between them. The CDR3 runs 14 residues. Germline CDR1 reads MNHEY; CDR2 reads SVGAGI. CDR3 loop: CASSYLSPPYEQYF. CDR3 coding DNA: TGTGCCAGCAGTTACTTGTCCCCCCCCTACGAGCAGTACTTC.

J is TRBJ2-2 and V is TRBV25-1; D remains unclear. V gave up 5 bases and J gave up 4 bases, with 11 bases separating them. The CDR3 covers 14 residues. CDR1 and CDR2 (germline): MGHDK, SYGVNS. The CDR3 sequence: CASSLSGLTGELFF. The CDR3 DNA is TGTGCCAGCAGTTTATCCGGGCTCACCGGGGAGCTGTTTTTT.

This clonotype was recorded many times. V and J are TRBV25-1 and TRBJ1-6; D is undetermined. This CDR3 spans 13 amino acids. Trimming took 5 bases from V and 10 from J, leaving 12 bases between them. From germline, CDR1 is MGHDK and CDR2 SYGVNS. The CDR3 protein is CASSKSWGSPLHF. The DNA of the CDR3 is TGTGCCAGCAGTAAATCGTGGGGATCACCCCTCCACTTT.

The chain has TRBV24-1 and TRBJ2-1; 14 nucleotides line up with TRBD2. Looked up from germline, CDR1 is KGHDR and CDR2 is SFDVKD. Trimming removed 1 base from V and 6 bases from J; junction bases left unmatched: 1. The CDR3 is 16 residues long. The CDR3 coding sequence is TGTGCCACCAGTGATTTCGGGACTAGCGGGGGCAATGAGCAGTTCTTC. Protein sequence: CATSDFGTSGGNEQFF.

This clonotype was counted many times. V usage is TRBV6-5 and J usage is TRBJ1-2, with unresolved D. The CDR3 is 12 residues long. Germline V gene sequence: CDR1 MNHEY, CDR2 SVGAGI. The ends were cut back, 6 bases at V and 5 bases at J, with 10 bases in the middle. The CDR3 DNA sequence: TGTGCCAGCAGGCAGGAGTTATATGGCTACACCTTC. It specifies CASRQELYGYTF.

V is TRBV6-6 and J is TRBJ2-3; TRBD2 aligns across 11 bases. Germline CDR1 is MNHNY and CDR2 is SVGAGI (reference sequence). The ends lost 5 bases at V and 2 bases at J; junction bases unmatched: 6. The length of the CDR3 is 16 residues. For the CDR3, the DNA is TGTGCCAGCAGTGATCTTAGCGGGGGGGCCACAGATACGCAGTATTTT. Translating it yields CASSDLSGGATDTQYF.

The V gene is TRBV15, the J gene TRBJ2-5; D perhaps matches TRBD2 (6 bases). The CDR3 is 14 residues long. Trimming left V 0 bases short and J 4 bases short, with 9 bases between. In germline, CDR1 is LNHNV, CDR2 YYDKDF (reference sequence). CDR3 coding DNA: TGTGCCACCAGCAGAGAAGGCGGGGCAGAGACCCAGTACTTC. Its protein is CATSREGGAETQYF.

J is TRBJ1-5 and V is TRBV29-1; D gene unclear. V was cut by 6 bases and J by 8 bases, with 14 bases left in between. The CDR3 length is 12 residues. Germline lookup yields CDR1 SQVTM and CDR2 ANQGSEA. The CDR3 DNA sequence: TGCAGCGTGTGGTCCCTCGGAAAGCCCCAGCATTTT. Translating it yields CSVWSLGKPQHF.

This clonotype was detected a few times. J is TRBJ2-5 and V is TRBV5-1; 8 nucleotides agree with TRBD2. CDR1 and CDR2 (germline): SGHRS, YFSETQ. This CDR3 has 15 residues. Trimming at V came to 1 base and at J to 0 bases, leaving 2 bases not matched to a gene. CDR3 DNA sequence: TGCGCCAGCAGCTTGACGGGACTAGACCAAGAGACCCAGTACTTC. Residues: CASSLTGLDQETQYF.

This chain joins TRBV7-7 and TRBJ2-5, with 9 positions matching TRBD1. Germline trimming cut 5 bases from V and 5 bases from J; bases unmatched to any gene: 12. The CDR3 spans 16 residues. Germline CDR1 reads SSHAT; CDR2 reads FNYEAQ (reference sequence). As DNA, the CDR3 is TGTGCCAGCAGCCGGACAGGGGCGCGGCGCACGGAGACCCAGTACTTC. Translation: CASSRTGARRTETQYF.

This clonotype was picked up a small number of times. V and J are TRBV2 and TRBJ2-7, with D maybe TRBD1 (5 bases). Germline CDR1 reads SNHLY; CDR2 reads FYNNEI. V lost 0 bases and J 7 bases, leaving 13 bases between the germline ends. The CDR3 has 14 amino acids. The DNA for the CDR3 is TGTGCCAGCAGTGAAGCATACAGGAGAACGGAGCAGTACTTC. Protein product: CASSEAYRRTEQYF. The full variable domain, its missing parts supplied by reference TRBV2 and TRBJ2-7, is EPEVTQTPSHQVTQMGQEVILRCVPISNHLYFYWYRQILGQKVEFLVSFYNNEISEKSEIFDDQFSVERPDGSNFTLKIRSTKLEDSAMYFCASSEAYRRTEQYFGPGTRLTVT.

In its sample, this clonotype was seen many times. The chain carries TRBV13 and TRBJ2-7; the D gene could be TRBD1 or TRBD2 (5 bases each). Germline CDR1 reads PRHDT; CDR2 reads FYEKMQ (reference sequence). V lost 1 base and J lost 6, with 10 bases in between. The CDR3 covers 13 residues. The DNA for the CDR3 is TGTGCCAGCAGCTTAGAGGCAGGGACCGAGCAGTACTTC. The encoded protein is CASSLEAGTEQYF. Supplemented by reference TRBV13 and TRBJ2-7, the full variable domain reads AAGVIQSPRHLIKEKRETATLKCYPIPRHDTVYWYQQGPGQDPQFLISFYEKMQSDKGSIPDRFSAQQFSDYHSELNMSSLELGDSALYFCASSLEAGTEQYFGPGTRLTVT.

This clonotype was observed a few times. V gene TRBV4-1 combines with J gene TRBJ1-4, with unresolved D. V was shortened by 4 bases and J by 12 bases, with 18 bases between the two germline ends. Germline CDR1 MGHRA, CDR2 YSYEKL. There are 14 residues in the CDR3. CDR3 sequence: CASSRTPGQMELFF. For the CDR3, the DNA is TGCGCCAGCAGCCGTACCCCGGGCCAGATGGAACTGTTTTTT.

This rearrangement joins TRBV4-1 to TRBJ2-2, with 8 bases lining up with TRBD1. CDR3 length equals 15 residues. Germline assignment: CDR1 MGHRA and CDR2 YSYEKL. V trimming: 3 bases; J trimming: 5 bases; junction bases outside the gene matches: 5. As DNA, the CDR3 is TGCGCCAGCAGCCACGGACAGGGTCCAACCGGGGAGCTGTTTTTT. Its translation is CASSHGQGPTGELFF.

This chain links TRBV12-3 or TRBV12-4 with TRBJ2-2; TRBD2 matches at 9 bases. With V trimmed by 3 bases and J by 7 bases, 6 bases remained unmatched. The CDR3 totals 15 residues. For the CDR3, the DNA is TGTGCCAGCAGTTTGAGCGGGGGGACTGGCGGGGAGCTGTTTTTT. Amino acid sequence: CASSLSGGTGGELFF.